The 29 T cell receptor beta chains reported below all come from one sample, sequenced in a study of T cells in Graves' hyperthyroidism and ophthalmopathy. Amplification of TCR beta CDR3 regions was performed using RNA transcripts as template. The primer set for the first-round RT-PCR of the TCR CDR3 was HTBI. Each CDR3 protein gets one entry after TCRdb re-called the multiplex PCR reads with MiXCR. The sample has hundreds of thousands of distinct CDR3 sequences, more than 11% seen once; the top ten hold 20% to 25%. Source material: blood. These receptors originate from a woman aged 25 to 45 with Graves' hyperthyroidism.

The chain recombines TRBV25-1 with TRBJ2-6; D might be TRBD1 or TRBD2, each matching 5 bases. The CDR3 contains 14 residues. Trimming removed 7 bases at V and 12 bases at J, with 19 bases between. Germline CDR1 MGHDK, CDR2 SYGVNS. This chain's CDR3 is CASTPTGTKGVLTF. The CDR3 region has the DNA TGTGCCAGCACCCCGACTGGGACGAAGGGCGTCCTGACTTTC.

This clonotype was seen many times. The chain recombines TRBV20-1 with TRBJ2-3; TRBD1 or TRBD2 may be the D gene (6 bases each). This CDR3 has 13 amino acids. Germline V lookup: CDR1 DFQATT, CDR2 SNEGSKA (reference sequence). CDR3 loop: CALGGSPLDTQYF. The CDR3 coding sequence is TGCGCCCTAGGGGGGAGTCCGTTAGATACGCAGTATTTT.

This clonotype appeared a few times. The genes are TRBV6-1 and TRBJ1-3; D not resolved. Germline CDR1 and CDR2: MNHNS and SASEGT. There are 16 residues in the CDR3. Deletions cut 6 bases from V and 2 bases from J, with 17 bases between. CDR3 sequence reads: CASRPDRGRAGNTIYF. The CDR3 DNA is TGTGCCAGCAGACCGGACCGCGGGAGGGCTGGAAACACCATATATTTT.

The rearrangement joins TRBV11-1 to TRBJ2-5; 9 bases map to TRBD2. V lost 3 bases to trimming and J lost 4 bases; unmatched junction nucleotides: 6. Germline loops: CDR1 SGHAT, CDR2 FQDESV (reference sequence). CDR3 length equals 15 residues. In DNA form, the CDR3 reads TGTGCCAGCAGCTTTCGGTCTAGCGGGACAGAGACCCAGTACTTC. Translating it yields CASSFRSSGTETQYF.

This clonotype was observed a handful of times. In nucleotides, the CDR3 is TGTGCCAGCAGCTCGCTTTCTGTCCTAGGCGAGCAGTACTTC. Translation: CASSSLSVLGEQYF. This chain connects TRBV7-8 to TRBJ2-7; D unresolved. V lost 4 bases and J 6 bases, leaving 16 bases between the germline ends. CDR1 and CDR2 from the germline V gene are SGHVS and FQNEAQ. The length of the CDR3 is 14 residues. Complete variable domain (other parts from reference TRBV7-8 and TRBJ2-7): GAGVSQSPRYKVAKRGQDVALRCDPISGHVSLFWYQQALGQGPEFLTYFQNEAQLDKSGLPSDRFFAERPEGSVSTLKIQRTQQEDSAVYLCASSSLSVLGEQYFGPGTRLTVT.

This clonotype was counted between two and nine times. This sequence joins TRBV6-5 and TRBJ2-7; D is ambiguous. This CDR3 has 14 amino acids. V was trimmed by 1 base and J by 2 bases, leaving 9 bases between them. CDR1 is MNHEY and CDR2 is SVGAGI in the germline V gene. CDR3 loop: CASSYYAETYEQYF. The CDR3 DNA reads as TGTGCCAGCAGTTACTATGCAGAGACCTACGAGCAGTACTTC.

The table lists this clonotype with many counts. The chain combines TRBV28 with TRBJ2-6; tentatively, D is TRBD2 (5 bases). The CDR3 runs 15 residues. V was shortened by 5 bases and J by 3 bases, with 11 bases between the two germline ends. Germline-derived CDR1 and CDR2 are MDHEN and SYDVKM. CDR3: CASSLRVRGANVLTF. As DNA, the CDR3 is TGTGCCAGCAGTCTGAGGGTTCGTGGGGCCAACGTCCTGACTTTC.

The J gene is TRBJ2-7, the V gene TRBV29-1, with a tentative D call TRBD2 (5 bases). V dropped 4 bases and J dropped 2 bases, with 15 bases sitting between them. The CDR3 has 14 residues. Per germline, CDR1 SQVTM and CDR2 ANQGSEA. The CDR3 nucleotides are TGCAGCGTTGTTGGCGGGCGGGTTCCCTACGAGCAGTACTTC. As protein: CSVVGGRVPYEQYF.

The sample holds a few counts of this clonotype. V usage is TRBV2 and J usage is TRBJ2-2; maybe TRBD2 (5 bases). Per the germline V gene, CDR1 is SNHLY and CDR2 is FYNNEI. V lost 4 bases, J lost 4 bases, and 13 bases lay in between. The CDR3 has 15 amino acids. CDR3 DNA sequence: TGTGCCAGCAGTGTGGAGGTTTCGGCCACCGGGGAGCTGTTTTTT. Translating gives CASSVEVSATGELFF.

V usage is TRBV28 and J usage is TRBJ1-5; D unclear. Trimming stripped 7 bases from V and 4 bases from J, with 17 bases between. Germline CDR1 and CDR2: MDHEN and SYDVKM. The CDR3 length is 15 residues. The CDR3, as DNA: TGTGCCAGCATCCGGACCGGGGATTCGAATCAGCCCCAGCATTTT. Protein sequence: CASIRTGDSNQPQHF.

This chain uses TRBV10-1 with TRBJ2-3, with D perhaps TRBD2 (6 bases). CDR3 length: 14 amino acids. The germline CDR1 and CDR2 sequences are WNHNN and SYGVQD (reference sequence). V gave up 3 bases and J gave up 6 bases, with 13 bases separating them. The CDR3 sequence is CASSDGGSRDTQYF. The DNA for the CDR3 is TGCGCCAGCAGTGACGGAGGGAGCAGGGATACGCAGTATTTT.

This clonotype was recorded at least ten times. The chain joins TRBV2 to TRBJ1-1; D is possibly TRBD1 (6 bases). V was cut by 6 bases and J by 6 bases, with 17 bases left in between. This CDR3 contains 14 residues. Looked up from germline, CDR1 is SNHLY and CDR2 is FYNNEI. The CDR3 spells CASRTQQGLAEAFF. The CDR3 DNA follows: TGTGCCAGCAGAACACAACAGGGTTTGGCTGAAGCTTTCTTT.

The CDR3 sequence is CASKQSNTGELFF. As DNA, the CDR3 is TGTGCCAGTAAACAGTCGAACACCGGGGAGCTGTTTTTT. This chain connects TRBV19 to TRBJ2-2; D is unclear. Trimming removed 7 bases at V and 0 bases at J, with 6 bases between. Germline V gene sequence: CDR1 LNHDA, CDR2 SQIVND (reference sequence). This CDR3 is built from 13 residues.

This clonotype appeared many times. This rearrangement joins TRBV29-1 to TRBJ2-1; a possible D gene is TRBD2 (5 bases). Trimming shortened V by 1 base and J by 10 bases, and 8 bases separated the two germline ends. Germline lookup yields CDR1 SQVTM and CDR2 ANQGSEA. The CDR3 has 11 amino acids. CDR3 residues: CSVEGGLEQFF. DNA for the CDR3: TGCAGCGTTGAAGGAGGACTCGAGCAGTTCTTC.

This clonotype was found a few times. This chain uses TRBV29-1 with TRBJ1-6; D gene uncertain. The CDR3 runs to 12 residues. The germline CDR1 and CDR2 sequences are SQVTM and ANQGSEA. V was cut by 7 bases and J by 7 bases, with 11 bases left in between. CDR3 sequence reads: CSAGLENSPLHF. CDR3 sequence (DNA): TGCAGCGCCGGACTGGAAAATTCACCCCTCCACTTT.

This clonotype was seen ten or more times. This chain connects TRBV20-1 to TRBJ2-3; 7 bases line up with TRBD2. The CDR3 contains 13 residues. V lost 3 bases, J lost 3 bases, and 3 bases stayed unmatched. CDR1 is DFQATT and CDR2 is SNEGSKA in the germline V gene (reference sequence). The CDR3 is CSARTSLTDTQYF. In nucleotides, the CDR3 is TGCAGTGCTAGGACTAGCCTAACAGATACGCAGTATTTT.

This clonotype has a handful of counts. The chain is built from TRBV6-6 and TRBJ1-5; no definite D call. CDR1 is MNHNY, CDR2 SVGAGI, per germline (reference sequence). The CDR3 sequence is 15 residues long. Trimming stripped 0 bases from V and 5 bases from J, with 11 bases between. The CDR3 loop is CASSYSTGPDQPQHF. CDR3 sequence (DNA): TGTGCCAGCAGTTACTCTACCGGGCCCGATCAGCCCCAGCATTTT.

The chain uses TRBV5-5 and TRBJ2-1; D tentatively reads TRBD1 or TRBD2 (6 bases each). Germline V gives CDR1 SGHKS, CDR2 YYEKEE (reference sequence). Trimming cost V 7 bases and J 7 bases, with 24 bases left between them. The CDR3 extends over 16 amino acids. Here the CDR3 DNA reads TGTGCCAGCCCGCCAATGGGGGGCCTACCGGGAAATGAGCAGTTCTTC. Residues: CASPPMGGLPGNEQFF.

This clonotype was seen a few times. Possible read error: a much larger clone is one base away. It is likely a read error, because the conserved phenylalanine at the end of the CDR3 is missing. The gene calls are TRBV28 and TRBJ1-5, with a tentative D call TRBD1 (6 bases). Germline V gene data show CDR1 as MDHEN and CDR2 as SYDVKM. V was trimmed by 2 bases and J by 2 bases, leaving 16 bases between them. The CDR3 runs to 17 residues. The chain's CDR3 is CASSLGLGGLGNQPQHL. The CDR3 bases are TGTGCCAGCAGTTTAGGTCTTGGGGGGCTTGGCAATCAGCCCCAGCATCTT.

This clonotype came up many times. CDR3: CASSSRQAGSYEQYF. For the CDR3, the DNA is TGTGCCAGCAGTTCCCGACAGGCCGGCTCCTACGAGCAGTACTTC. The chain uses TRBV28 and TRBJ2-7, with TRBD1 as a possible D gene (6 bases). Per the germline V gene, CDR1 is MDHEN and CDR2 is SYDVKM. V lost 4 bases, J lost 0 bases, and 13 bases lay in between. The CDR3 sequence is 15 residues long.

About this clonotype itself: The junction departs from germline at one end; a sequencing error may be responsible. The CDR3 reads CTSSSGQGALQPQHF. CDR3 sequence (DNA): TGTACCAGTAGTTCGGGACAGGGGGCCCTTCAGCCCCAGCATTTT. The rearrangement uses TRBV19 and TRBJ1-5, with 12 nucleotides matching TRBD1. The germline V gene encodes CDR1 LNHDA and CDR2 SQIVND (reference sequence). CDR3 size: 15 residues.

This clonotype was observed many times. The V gene is TRBV20-1, the J gene TRBJ1-2; 10 nucleotides line up with TRBD1. The junction had 6 bases not matched to a gene; V was cut back by 6 bases and J by 2 bases. Germline CDR1 is DFQATT and CDR2 is SNEGSKA (reference sequence). This CDR3 comprises 14 residues. In DNA form, the CDR3 reads TGCAGTGCCACCGGGACAGGGGCCAACTATGGCTACACCTTC. It yields the protein CSATGTGANYGYTF.

This clonotype was seen ten or more times. This chain connects TRBV4-3 to TRBJ2-7; a possible D gene is TRBD2 (5 bases). Germline CDR1 reads LGHNA; CDR2 reads YSLEER. V dropped 0 bases and J dropped 0 bases, with 9 bases sitting between them. CDR3 length: 15 residues. As DNA, the CDR3 is TGCGCCAGCAGCCAAGAGCCAGGACTCTCCTACGAGCAGTACTTC. Translating it yields CASSQEPGLSYEQYF.

This clonotype showed up many times. The chain joins TRBV6-5 to TRBJ2-7, with D possibly TRBD2 on 7 matching bases. This CDR3 comprises 13 residues. The germline CDR1 and CDR2 sequences are MNHEY and SVGAGI. V lost 2 bases and J lost 6, with 11 bases in between. This CDR3 is CASSYGGASEQYF. CDR3 nucleotides: TGTGCCAGCAGTTACGGGGGGGCATCCGAGCAGTACTTC.

This clonotype was observed many times. The chain has TRBV20-1 and TRBJ2-2; a possible D gene is TRBD2 (5 bases). The CDR3 is 13 amino acids. The germline CDR1 and CDR2 sequences are DFQATT and SNEGSKA (reference sequence). Trimming left V 2 bases short and J 6 bases short, with 10 bases between. CDR3 sequence: CSARMMEAGELFF. In DNA form, the CDR3 reads TGCAGTGCTAGAATGATGGAGGCCGGGGAGCTGTTTTTT.

At least ten counts were recorded for this clonotype. The V gene is TRBV12-3 or TRBV12-4, the J gene TRBJ2-1, with 8 bases identical to TRBD2. Germline trimming cut 8 bases from V and 5 bases from J; bases unmatched to any gene: 8. CDR3 length equals 14 residues. The CDR3 spells CASASGSINNEQFF. The DNA for the CDR3 is TGTGCCAGCGCGAGCGGGAGTATCAACAATGAGCAGTTCTTC.

The sample holds many counts of this clonotype. This chain uses TRBV15 with TRBJ2-7, with a tentative D call TRBD2 (6 bases). This CDR3 has 13 residues. V was pared by 0 bases and J by 3 bases, with 6 bases between. Germline V gives CDR1 LNHNV, CDR2 YYDKDF (reference sequence). In DNA form, the CDR3 reads TGTGCCACCAGCAGAGATAGCGGCTACGAGCAGTACTTC. As protein: CATSRDSGYEQYF.

This clonotype has at least ten counts. V gene TRBV11-2 combines with J gene TRBJ2-1; TRBD2 agrees at 11 bases. Per germline, CDR1 SGHAT and CDR2 FQNNGV. This CDR3 comprises 16 residues. V was pared by 5 bases and J by 3 bases, with 6 bases of the junction left unmatched. CDR3 residues: CASSPAGTSGYNEQFF. CDR3 bases: TGTGCCAGCAGCCCCGCCGGGACTAGCGGCTACAATGAGCAGTTCTTC. The full variable domain, its missing parts supplied by reference TRBV11-2 and TRBJ2-1, is EAGVAQSPRYKIIEKRQSVAFWCNPISGHATLYWYQQILGQGPKLLIQFQNNGVVDDSQLPKDRFSAERLKGVDSTLKIQPAKLEDSAVYLCASSPAGTSGYNEQFFGPGTRLTVL.

This clonotype was seen a handful of times. This sequence joins TRBV5-1 and TRBJ2-7; a weak D match, TRBD1 (6 bases). The CDR3 runs to 14 residues. With 4 bases removed from V and 0 bases from J, the gap between germline ends came to 11 bases. Germline V gene lookup returns CDR1 SGHRS and CDR2 YFSETQ. The CDR3 DNA follows: TGCGCCAGCAGCCTTGGACAGTTCTCCTACGAGCAGTACTTC. Protein sequence: CASSLGQFSYEQYF.